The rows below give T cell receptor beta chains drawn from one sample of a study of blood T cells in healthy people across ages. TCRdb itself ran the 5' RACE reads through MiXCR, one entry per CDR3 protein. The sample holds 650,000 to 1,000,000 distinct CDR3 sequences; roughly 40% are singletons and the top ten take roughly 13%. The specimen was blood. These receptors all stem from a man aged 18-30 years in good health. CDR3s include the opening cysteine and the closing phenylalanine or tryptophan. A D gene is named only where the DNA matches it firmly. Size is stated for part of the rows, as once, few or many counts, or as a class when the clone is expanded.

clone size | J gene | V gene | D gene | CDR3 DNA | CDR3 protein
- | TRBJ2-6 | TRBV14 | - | TGTGCCAGCAGCCAAGCTGGTTGGGCAGGCGACAACTCTGGGGCCAACGTCCTGACTTTC | CASSQAGWAGDNSGANVLTF
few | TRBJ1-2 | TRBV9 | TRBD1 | TGTGCCAGCAGCGCCGGGGACAGCCCCACTAACTATGGCTACACCTTC | CASSAGDSPTNYGYTF
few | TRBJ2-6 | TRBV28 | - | TGTGCCAGCAGTCTTCGAGAGCGGAGCTCTGGGGCCAACGTCCTGACTTTC | CASSLRERSSGANVLTF
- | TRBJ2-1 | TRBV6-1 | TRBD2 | TGTGCCATCGGGAAGGGAGGGGTGAACTACAATGAGCAGTTCTTC | CAIGKGGVNYNEQFF
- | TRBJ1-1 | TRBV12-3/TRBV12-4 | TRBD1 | TGTGCCAGCAGTGAAACCACAGGGGGCATCGGCACTGAAGCTTTCTTT | CASSETTGGIGTEAFF
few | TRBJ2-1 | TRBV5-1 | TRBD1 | TGCGCCAGCAGCTTAGGGAACAGGGGGACCAATGAGCAGTTCTTC | CASSLGNRGTNEQFF
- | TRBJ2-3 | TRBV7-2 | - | TGTGCCAGCAGCCGAGGGGGGGCCGGCACAGATACGCAGTATTTT | CASSRGGAGTDTQYF
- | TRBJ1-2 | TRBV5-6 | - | TGTGCCAGCAGCTTGGGTGTTTACGGGGGCCCGCGCGGCTACACCTTC | CASSLGVYGGPRGYTF
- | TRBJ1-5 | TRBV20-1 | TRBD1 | TGCAGTGCTGTCCCCGGGACAGGGGTAATGGGTGACAATCAGCCCCAGCATTTT | CSAVPGTGVMGDNQPQHF
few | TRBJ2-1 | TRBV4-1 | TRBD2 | TGCGCCAGCAGCCCGGGAGGGCGGCTAGCGGGCAATGAGCAGTTCTTC | CASSPGGRLAGNEQFF
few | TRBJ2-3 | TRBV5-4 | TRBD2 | TGTGCCAGCAGCGCGACTAGCGGGGGACCCAGCACAGATACGCAGTATTTT | CASSATSGGPSTDTQYF
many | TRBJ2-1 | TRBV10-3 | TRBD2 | TGTGCCATCAGTGAGAAAGCGGGGCCCTACAATGAGCAGTTCTTC | CAISEKAGPYNEQFF
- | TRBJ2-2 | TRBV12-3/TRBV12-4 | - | TGTGCCAGCACCGAGACTACCCAAGGCGGGGAGCTGTTTTTT | CASTETTQGGELFF
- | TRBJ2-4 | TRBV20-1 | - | TGCAGTGCTGCTAGTGTTCGTTCGGTAGCCAAAAACATTCAGTACTTC | CSAASVRSVAKNIQYF
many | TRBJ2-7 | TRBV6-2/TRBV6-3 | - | TGTGCCAGCACGTCGCGTCCTCACTCCTACGAGCAGTACTTC | CASTSRPHSYEQYF
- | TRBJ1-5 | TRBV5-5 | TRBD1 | TGTGCCAGCAGCTTGGCAGGGGACAGGGTTCAGCCCCAGCATTTT | CASSLAGDRVQPQHF
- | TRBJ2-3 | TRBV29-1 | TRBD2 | TGCAGCGTTGGCCCTAGCGGGGGGAACACAGATACGCAGTATTTT | CSVGPSGGNTDTQYF
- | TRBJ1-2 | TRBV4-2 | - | TGTGCCAGCAGCCAAGATACGCAGGGCTTTAACTATGGCTACACCTTC | CASSQDTQGFNYGYTF
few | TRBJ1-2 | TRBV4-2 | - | TGTGCCAGCAGCCAATTAGTAGGGAGAGGCTACACCTTC | CASSQLVGRGYTF
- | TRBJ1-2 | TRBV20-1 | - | TGCAGTGCTAGACCACACGGAGAGAACTATGGCTACACCTTC | CSARPHGENYGYTF
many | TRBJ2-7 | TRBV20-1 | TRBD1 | TGCAGTGCTAGATCGGGGACAGGAAATTCCTACGAGCAGTACTTC | CSARSGTGNSYEQYF
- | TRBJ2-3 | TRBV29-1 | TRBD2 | TGCAGCGTTGCTCCTAGCGGGAGCACAGATACGCAGTATTTT | CSVAPSGSTDTQYF